This T cell receptor beta chain came from a study of neurological immune-mediated disorders. Documented time point: longitudinal time-point 1 (baseline). 2 million unsorted PBMCs were stored in RNAlater at -80 °C before RNA extraction. At least ten counts were recorded for this clonotype. Its target is not known. V lost 5 bases to trimming and J lost 5 bases, with 5 bases between them. CDR1 and CDR2 from the germline V gene are SGHRS and YFSETQ. This CDR3 has 11 amino acids. The cDNA was generated by 5'RACE with 10-nucleotide random UMIs. TCRdb re-analysed the 5' RACE reads in MiXCR, keeping a single row per CDR3 protein. Found here are 55,000 to 65,000 distinct CDR3 sequences, approximately 11% of them singletons; the top ten hold 6.5% to 8%. General observations from the study: The study found no CDR3 amino acid sequences shared by expanded clones across subjects, suggesting private repertoires in all groups.

The sample comprised PBMCs. This clonotype was sampled from a male donor with HTLV-1-associated myelopathy (HAM/TSP). The V gene is TRBV5-1, the J gene TRBJ2-1; perhaps TRBD1 as D (5 bases). CDR3 in DNA: TGCGCCAGCAGAGGGGACAATGAGCAGTTCTTC. Translated: CASRGDNEQFF.